Here is one T cell receptor (beta chain) with its context. The sample originates from a study of technical replicates of blood from several donors. Using immunoSEQ multiplex PCR, the repertoire was profiled, and TCRdb retains in-frame clones only, with some absent. The table lists approximately 78,000 clones, roughly 90% of them singletons. The specimen sequenced was T cells isolated from PBMCs. This clonotype originated in a human donor in good health.

CDR3 amino acids: CSVRSYGATDTQYF. The DNA for the CDR3 is TGCAGCGTTAGGAGCTATGGAGCCACAGATACGCAGTATTTT. V usage is TRBV29-1 and J usage is TRBJ2-3; unclear D gene. Between the trimmed V and J ends, which lost 5 bases and 2 bases, there was a span of 14 bases. The CDR3 has 14 residues. CDR1 SQVTM and CDR2 ANQGSEA come from the germline V gene.